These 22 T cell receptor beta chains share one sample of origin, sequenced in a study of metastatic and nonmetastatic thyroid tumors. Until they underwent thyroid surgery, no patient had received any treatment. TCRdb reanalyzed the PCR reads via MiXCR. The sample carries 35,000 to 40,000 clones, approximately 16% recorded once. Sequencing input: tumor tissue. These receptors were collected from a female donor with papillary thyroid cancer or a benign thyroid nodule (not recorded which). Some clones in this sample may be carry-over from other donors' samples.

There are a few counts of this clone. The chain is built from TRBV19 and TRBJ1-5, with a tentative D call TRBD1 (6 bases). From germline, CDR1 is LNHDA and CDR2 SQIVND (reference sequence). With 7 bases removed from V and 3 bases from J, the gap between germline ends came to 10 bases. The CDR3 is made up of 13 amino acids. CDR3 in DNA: TGTGCCAGTAACAGGGTTCCCAATCAGCCCCAGCATTTT. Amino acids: CASNRVPNQPQHF.

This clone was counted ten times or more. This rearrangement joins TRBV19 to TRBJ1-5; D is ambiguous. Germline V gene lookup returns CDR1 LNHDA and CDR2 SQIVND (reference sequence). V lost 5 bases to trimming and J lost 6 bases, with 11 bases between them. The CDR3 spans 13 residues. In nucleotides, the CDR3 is TGTGCCAGTAGTGTGATGGAATCTCAGCCCCAGCATTTT. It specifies CASSVMESQPQHF. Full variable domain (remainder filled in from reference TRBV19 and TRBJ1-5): DGGITQSPKYLFRKEGQNVTLSCEQNLNHDAMYWYRQDPGQGLRLIYYSQIVNDFQKGDIAEGYSVSREKKESFPLTVTSAQKNPTAFYLCASSVMESQPQHFGDGTRLSIL.

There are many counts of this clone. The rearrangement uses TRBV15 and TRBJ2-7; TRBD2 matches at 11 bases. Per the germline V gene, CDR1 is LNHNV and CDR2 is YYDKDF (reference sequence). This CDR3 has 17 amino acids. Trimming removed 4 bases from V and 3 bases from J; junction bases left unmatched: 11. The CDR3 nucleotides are TGTGCCACCAGCACGCACCTAGCGGGAGGTAATGGCTACGAGCAGTACTTC. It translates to CATSTHLAGGNGYEQYF.

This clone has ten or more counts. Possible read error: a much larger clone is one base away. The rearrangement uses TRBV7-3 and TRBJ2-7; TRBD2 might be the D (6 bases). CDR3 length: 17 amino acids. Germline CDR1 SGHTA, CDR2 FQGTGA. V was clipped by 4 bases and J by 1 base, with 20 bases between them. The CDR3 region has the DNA TGTGCCAGCAGCTCCCTCCAGTGGGAGGCGAGATCCTACGAGCAGTACTTC. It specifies CASSSLQWEARSYEQYF.

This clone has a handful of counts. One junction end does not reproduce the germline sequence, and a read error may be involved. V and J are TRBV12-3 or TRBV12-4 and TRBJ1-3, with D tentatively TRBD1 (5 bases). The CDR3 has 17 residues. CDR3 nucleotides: TGTGCCAGCAGTCCAAAGCGGACAATAAACTCTGTAAACACCATATATTTT. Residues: CASSPKRTINSVNTIYF.

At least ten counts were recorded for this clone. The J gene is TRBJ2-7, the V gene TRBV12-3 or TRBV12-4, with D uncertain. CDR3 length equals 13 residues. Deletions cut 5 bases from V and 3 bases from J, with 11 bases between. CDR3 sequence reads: CASSIQSNYEQYF. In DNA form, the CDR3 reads TGTGCCAGCAGTATACAGAGTAACTACGAGCAGTACTTC.

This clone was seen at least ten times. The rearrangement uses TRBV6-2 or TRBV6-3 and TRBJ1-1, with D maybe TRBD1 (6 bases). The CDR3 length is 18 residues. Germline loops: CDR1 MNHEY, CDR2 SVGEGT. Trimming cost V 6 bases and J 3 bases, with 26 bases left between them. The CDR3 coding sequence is TGTGCCAGCAGCAGAGGGCCGAGGGGGGGGATAAAGGACACTGAAGCTTTCTTT. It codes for CASSRGPRGGIKDTEAFF.

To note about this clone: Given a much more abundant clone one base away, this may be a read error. The CDR3 DNA follows: TGTGCCACCAGTGACCCCGGGCGTACCGGTGGCTACACCTTC. This translates into CATSDPGRTGGYTF. The rearrangement uses TRBV24-1 and TRBJ1-2; D gene uncertain. Germline lookup yields CDR1 KGHDR and CDR2 SFDVKD. This CDR3 has 14 residues. Trimming cost V 4 bases and J 7 bases, with 15 bases left between them.

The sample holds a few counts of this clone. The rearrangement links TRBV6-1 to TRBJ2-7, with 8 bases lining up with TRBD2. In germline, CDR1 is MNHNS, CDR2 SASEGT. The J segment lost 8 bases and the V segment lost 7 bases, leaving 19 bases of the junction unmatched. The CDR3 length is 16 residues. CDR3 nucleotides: TGTGCCAGCACGGTATGGACTAGCTGGAGGACGCACCAGCAGTACTTC. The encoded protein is CASTVWTSWRTHQQYF.

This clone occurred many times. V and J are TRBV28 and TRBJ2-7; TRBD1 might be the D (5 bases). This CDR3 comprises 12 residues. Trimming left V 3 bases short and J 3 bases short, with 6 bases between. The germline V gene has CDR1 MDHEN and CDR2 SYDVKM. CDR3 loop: CASSFQGYEQYF. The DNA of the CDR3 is TGTGCCAGCAGTTTCCAGGGCTACGAGCAGTACTTC.

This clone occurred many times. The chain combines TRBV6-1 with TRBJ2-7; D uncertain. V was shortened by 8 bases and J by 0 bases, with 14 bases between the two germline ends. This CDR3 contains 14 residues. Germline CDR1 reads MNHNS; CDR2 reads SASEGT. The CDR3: CASRRIAASYEQYF. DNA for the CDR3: TGTGCCAGCCGACGTATTGCGGCCTCCTACGAGCAGTACTTC.

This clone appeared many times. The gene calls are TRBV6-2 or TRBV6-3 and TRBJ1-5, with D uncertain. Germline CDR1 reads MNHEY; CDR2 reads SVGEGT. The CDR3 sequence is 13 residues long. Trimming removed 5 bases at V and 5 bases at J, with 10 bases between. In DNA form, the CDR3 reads TGTGCCAGCAGTCAATCCATCCATCAGCCCCAGCATTTT. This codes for CASSQSIHQPQHF.

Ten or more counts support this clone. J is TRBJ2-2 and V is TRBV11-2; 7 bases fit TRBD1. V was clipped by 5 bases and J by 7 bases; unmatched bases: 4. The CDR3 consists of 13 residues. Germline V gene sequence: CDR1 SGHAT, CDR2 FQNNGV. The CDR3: CASSTDRVGELFF. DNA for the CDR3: TGTGCCAGCAGCACTGACAGGGTCGGGGAGCTGTTTTTT.

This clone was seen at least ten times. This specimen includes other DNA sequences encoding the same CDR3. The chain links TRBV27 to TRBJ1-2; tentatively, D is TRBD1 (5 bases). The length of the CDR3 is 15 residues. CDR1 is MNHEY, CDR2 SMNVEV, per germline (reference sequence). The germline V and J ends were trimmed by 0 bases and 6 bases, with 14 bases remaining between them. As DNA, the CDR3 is TGTGCCAGCAGTTTATCACCGGGGGACTCGGATGGCTACACCTTC. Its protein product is CASSLSPGDSDGYTF.

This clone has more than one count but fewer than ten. CDR3 sequence (DNA): TGTGCCAGCAGGATAAAGGGACGGAACGAAGAGACCCAGTACTTC. This gives the protein CASRIKGRNEETQYF. V and J are TRBV5-4 and TRBJ2-5; D is possibly TRBD1 or TRBD2 (5 bases each). V gave up 5 bases and J gave up 3 bases, with 17 bases separating them. The V gene's germline CDR1 is SGHNT and CDR2 YYREEE (reference sequence). The CDR3 totals 15 residues. The complete variable domain, with remaining parts taken from reference TRBV5-4 and TRBJ2-5, reads ETGVTQSPTHLIKTRGQQVTLRCSSQSGHNTVSWYQQALGQGPQFIFQYYREEENGRGNFPPRFSGLQFPNYSSELNVNALELDDSALYLCASRIKGRNEETQYFGPGTRLLVL.

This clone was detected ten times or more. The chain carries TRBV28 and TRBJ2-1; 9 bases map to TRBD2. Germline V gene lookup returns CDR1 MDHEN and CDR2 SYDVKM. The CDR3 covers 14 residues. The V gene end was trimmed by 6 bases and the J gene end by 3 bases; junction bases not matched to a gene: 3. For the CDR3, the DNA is TGTGCCAGCAGGACTAGCGGAGACTACAATGAGCAGTTCTTC. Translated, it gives CASRTSGDYNEQFF.

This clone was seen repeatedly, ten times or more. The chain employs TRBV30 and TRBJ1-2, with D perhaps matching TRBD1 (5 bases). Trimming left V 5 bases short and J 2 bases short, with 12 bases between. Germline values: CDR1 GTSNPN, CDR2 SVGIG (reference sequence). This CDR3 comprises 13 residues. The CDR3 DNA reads TGTGCCTGGGCCGAGGCAGGGAACTATGGCTACACCTTC. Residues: CAWAEAGNYGYTF.

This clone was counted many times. The CDR3, as DNA: TGTGCCAGCAGCTTAGGTCAGGCGTCCGAGCAGTACTTC. It codes for CASSLGQASEQYF. The chain combines TRBV7-9 with TRBJ2-7; D remains unclear. CDR3 length: 13 residues. Trimming shortened V by 1 base and J by 6 bases, and 10 bases separated the two germline ends. Germline V lookup: CDR1 SEHNR, CDR2 FQNEAQ (reference sequence).

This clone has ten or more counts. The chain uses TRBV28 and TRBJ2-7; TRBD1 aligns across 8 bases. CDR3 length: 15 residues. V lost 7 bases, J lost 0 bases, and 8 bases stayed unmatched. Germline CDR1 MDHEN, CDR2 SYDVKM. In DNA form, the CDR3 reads TGTGCCAGCACCCCTATCAGGGGGCTCTCCTACGAGCAGTACTTC. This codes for CASTPIRGLSYEQYF.

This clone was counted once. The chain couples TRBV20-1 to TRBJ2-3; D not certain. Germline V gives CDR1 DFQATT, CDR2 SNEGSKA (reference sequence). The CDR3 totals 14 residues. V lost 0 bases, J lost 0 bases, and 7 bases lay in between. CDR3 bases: TGCAGTGCTAGAGATGCGACTAGCACAGATACGCAGTATTTT. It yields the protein CSARDATSTDTQYF.

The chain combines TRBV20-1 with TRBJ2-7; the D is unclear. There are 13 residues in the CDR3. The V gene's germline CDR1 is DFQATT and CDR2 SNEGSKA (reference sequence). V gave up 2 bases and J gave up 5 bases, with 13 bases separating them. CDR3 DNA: TGCAGTGCTAGAAATGGGGTCGACGACGAGCAGTACTTC. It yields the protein CSARNGVDDEQYF.

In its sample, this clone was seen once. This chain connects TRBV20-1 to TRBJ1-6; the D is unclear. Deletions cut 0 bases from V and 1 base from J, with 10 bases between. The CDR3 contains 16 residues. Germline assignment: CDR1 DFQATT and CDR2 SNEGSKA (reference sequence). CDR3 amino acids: CSARDGRMSYNSPLHF. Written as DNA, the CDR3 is TGCAGTGCTAGAGACGGCAGAATGTCCTATAATTCACCCCTCCACTTT.